One TCR beta chain is described in this entry. These data are taken from a study of blood T cell repertoires in COVID-19. The CDR3 extends over 16 amino acids. Measured with immunoSEQ multiplex PCR; TCRdb has only the in-frame clones, and not every one. The data contain 350,000 to 400,000 clones, 65% to 90% of them seen just once; the ten biggest clones take up less than 9%. The sequence derives from a woman in her sixties or seventies with COVID-19, enrolled during active disease. The V and J genes are TRBV12-2 and TRBJ2-2; the D segment call TRBD1 is taken from the table without a DNA check. TRBV12-2 is designated a pseudogene. The sequencing sample was made of peripheral blood. This CDR3 reads CASRPEDRPIGGELFF. DNA for the CDR3: TGTGCAAGTCGCCCCGAGGACAGGCCCATTGGCGGGGAGCTGTTTTTT.